These T cell receptor beta chains were read from a single sample in a study of immune evolution from preneoplasia to lung adenocarcinoma. Profiled with immunoSEQ multiplex PCR; TCRdb holds only in-frame clones, not every one. Seen here are 20,000 to 25,000 clones, roughly 76% observed once, and the top ten hold 5.6%. Specimen: FFPE invasive lung adenocarcinoma tissue. All receptors come from a person between 60 and 69 years old with lung adenocarcinoma. CDR3s include the opening cysteine and the closing phenylalanine or tryptophan. A D gene is named only where the DNA matches it firmly. Part of the rows lack a size; the others show once, few, many or a class for expanded clones.

clone size: .
CDR3 length: 13
V gene: TRBV7-9
D gene: .
CDR3 protein: CASSLGGPTEAFF

clone size: .
CDR3 length: 14
V gene: TRBV5-1
D gene: .
CDR3 protein: CASSLDQGNTEAFF

clone size: .
CDR3 length: 16
V gene: TRBV9
D gene: .
CDR3 protein: CASSASPISAGNTIYF

clone size: .
CDR3 length: 14
V gene: TRBV15
D gene: .
CDR3 protein: CATSRDSARPPQHF

clone size: .
CDR3 length: 14
V gene: TRBV7-2
D gene: TRBD1
CDR3 protein: CASSLNRGVDEQYF

clone size: once
CDR3 length: 14
V gene: TRBV4-1
D gene: .
CDR3 protein: CASSQEYGGYGYTF

clone size: .
CDR3 length: 17
V gene: TRBV28
D gene: .
CDR3 protein: CASSLPAGPSSGNTIYF

clone size: few
CDR3 length: 14
V gene: TRBV19
D gene: .
CDR3 protein: CASSPLGGYNEQYF

clone size: .
CDR3 length: 14
V gene: TRBV7-2
D gene: .
CDR3 protein: CASSSGPLNEKLFF

clone size: .
CDR3 length: 15
V gene: TRBV28
D gene: .
CDR3 protein: CASSPIEGGFAEAFF

clone size: once
CDR3 length: 16
V gene: TRBV11-3
D gene: .
CDR3 protein: CASSLAPGEDGEKLFF

clone size: .
CDR3 length: 16
V gene: TRBV11-3
D gene: TRBD2
CDR3 protein: CASSEGLAGVQETQYF

clone size: .
CDR3 length: 15
V gene: TRBV28
D gene: .
CDR3 protein: CASSLSLGRHEKLFF

clone size: once
CDR3 length: 12
V gene: TRBV7-9
D gene: .
CDR3 protein: CASSLQVTEQFF

clone size: .
CDR3 length: 14
V gene: TRBV5-8
D gene: .
CDR3 protein: CASSLVAGGSGYTF

clone size: .
CDR3 length: 18
V gene: TRBV25-1
D gene: TRBD1
CDR3 protein: CASSVGTGRNGPTDTQYF

clone size: .
CDR3 length: 16
V gene: TRBV11-2
D gene: TRBD1
CDR3 protein: CASSLGLWTGTHEQYF

clone size: .
CDR3 length: 13
V gene: TRBV9
D gene: .
CDR3 protein: CASSADMAQEAFF

clone size: few
CDR3 length: 16
V gene: TRBV13
D gene: TRBD2
CDR3 protein: CASSGRGGRAIGELFF

clone size: .
CDR3 length: 15
V gene: TRBV6-5
D gene: .
CDR3 protein: CASSSPLGNTGELFF

clone size: few
CDR3 length: 12
V gene: TRBV4-1
D gene: TRBD2
CDR3 protein: CASSQGGGPQYF

clone size: .
CDR3 length: 14
V gene: TRBV5-1
D gene: .
CDR3 protein: CASWGGGARETQYF

clone size: .
CDR3 length: 17
V gene: TRBV5-1
D gene: .
CDR3 protein: CASSLRSRQLGEETQYF

clone size: .
CDR3 length: 15
V gene: TRBV5-6
D gene: .
CDR3 protein: CASSFVKGPNTEAFF

clone size: once
CDR3 length: 13
V gene: TRBV15
D gene: .
CDR3 protein: CATSRTRGLEAFF

clone size: .
CDR3 length: 13
V gene: TRBV19
D gene: .
CDR3 protein: CASSIIQGQPQHF

clone size: .
CDR3 length: 15
V gene: TRBV14
D gene: TRBD2
CDR3 protein: CASSQGGGPGNEQFF

clone size: .
CDR3 length: 15
V gene: TRBV7-2
D gene: TRBD1
CDR3 protein: CASSSDRGRLAEAFF

clone size: .
CDR3 length: 13
V gene: TRBV30
D gene: .
CDR3 protein: CAWNRDHTDTQYF

clone size: .
CDR3 length: 14
V gene: TRBV30
D gene: .
CDR3 protein: CACPVGATNEKLFF

clone size: once
CDR3 length: 17
V gene: TRBV5-4
D gene: TRBD1
CDR3 protein: CASSRTGGGSGANVLTF